This TCR beta chain was captured in a study of shared clonotypes between healthy human individuals. Across the whole study: Per-donor plates numbered three CD4 naive, three CD4 memory, two CD8 naive and one CD8 memory.

Regarding the study as a whole: Naive CD4 clonotypes were shared across a handful of donors at 4% to 5%.

In the authors' methods: ImmunoSEQ only sent back junction sequences with no quality scores, so filtering was done differently. Some clones are missing from TCRdb's copy, which holds only in-frame ones; the method was immunoSEQ multiplex PCR. The V and J calls and clone size come from that table; D and trimming were worked out from the DNA. There are around 2.5 million clones in the sample; more than 85% occur only once, and 0.36% lies in the top ten. For this clone: The antigen remains undetermined.

The sample was naive CD4+ T cells from PBMCs. Subset described: CD45RA+ positively selected. The TCR was taken from a man aged 18 to 30 in good health. Some clones in this sample may be carry-over from other donors' samples.

This chain's CDR3 is CASRGQVSTDTQYF. The CDR3 DNA reads TGTGCCAGCAGGGGACAGGTCAGCACAGATACGCAGTATTTT. The chain links TRBV2 to TRBJ2-3; 8 bases fit TRBD1. The J segment lost 0 bases and the V segment lost 6 bases, leaving 2 bases of the junction unmatched. CDR1 SNHLY and CDR2 FYNNEI come from the germline V gene. The CDR3 has 14 residues.